Presented here are 21 T cell receptor beta chains from one specimen sequenced in a study of glioma-infiltrating T cells. Using RNA template, CDR3s of TCR alpha and beta were amplified with iRepertoire arm-PCR. TCRdb reanalysed the multiplex PCR reads using MiXCR and keeps one entry per CDR3 protein. The data show roughly 190,000 distinct CDR3 sequences, around 30% seen once. Sequencing was done on a sample of glioma tissue, nonneoplastic brain tissue, or PBMCs (not recorded which). All receptors come from a human donor with low-grade glioma or glioblastoma, undergoing nonglioma brain surgery, or in good health (not recorded which).

The chain uses TRBV7-2 and TRBJ2-7; 8 bases line up with TRBD2. This CDR3 region has 14 residues. Germline V lookup: CDR1 SGHTA, CDR2 FQGNSA. Trimming at V came to 1 base and at J to 3 bases, leaving 2 bases not matched to a gene. The CDR3 protein is CASSLELAVYEQYF. Here the CDR3 DNA reads TGTGCCAGCAGCTTAGAACTAGCGGTCTACGAGCAGTACTTC.

This clonotype has at least ten counts. V gene TRBV20-1 combines with J gene TRBJ1-6; D perhaps matches TRBD1 (6 bases). This CDR3 spans 15 amino acids. CDR1 and CDR2 (germline): DFQATT, SNEGSKA (reference sequence). The V end lost 0 bases, the J end lost 6 bases, and 12 bases lay between the germline ends. The CDR3 loop is CSARDQGQGNSPLHF. The CDR3 DNA follows: TGCAGTGCTAGAGATCAGGGGCAGGGTAATTCACCCCTCCACTTT.

This clonotype appeared once. The rearrangement joins TRBV29-1 to TRBJ1-1; D possibly corresponds to TRBD1 (5 bases). Trimming removed 6 bases from V and 4 bases from J, with 21 bases in between. The germline CDR1 and CDR2 sequences are SQVTM and ANQGSEA. There are 15 residues in the CDR3. The CDR3 sequence: CSVILGLVGGTEAFF. The CDR3 region has the DNA TGCAGCGTCATTCTCGGACTGGTGGGGGGCACTGAAGCTTTCTTT.

This clonotype came up a few times. The V and J genes are TRBV11-2 and TRBJ2-7; 8 bases align to TRBD1. Losses at the gene ends were 5 bases for V and 6 bases for J; bases not matched to a gene: 12. The CDR3 is made up of 15 amino acids. Germline V gives CDR1 SGHAT, CDR2 FQNNGV. The CDR3 sequence: CASSKRTGIFIEQYF. CDR3 in DNA: TGTGCCAGCAGCAAGCGGACAGGGATTTTTATCGAGCAGTACTTC.

In its sample, this clonotype was seen many times. This chain links TRBV7-2 with TRBJ2-5; 9 positions match TRBD1. CDR3 length: 14 amino acids. Unmatched junction bases numbered 5, after V lost 5 bases and J lost 4 bases. CDR1 is SGHTA, CDR2 FQGNSA, per germline. CDR3 DNA sequence: TGTGCCAGCAGCACAACAGGGGGCCCAGAGACCCAGTACTTC. Amino acids: CASSTTGGPETQYF.

CDR3 sequence reads: CASSPCAGPEAFF. The CDR3 bases are TGTGCCAGCAGCCCCTGCGCCGGGCCTGAAGCTTTCTTT. The J gene is TRBJ1-1, the V gene TRBV3-1; D remains unclear. CDR1 and CDR2 from the germline V gene are LGHDT and YNNKEL (reference sequence). The CDR3 loop spans 13 amino acids. V was shortened by 4 bases and J by 6 bases, with 12 bases between the two germline ends.

Turning to this clonotype: This may be a read error: a much more frequent sequence differs by one nucleotide. The J gene is TRBJ2-4, the V gene TRBV6-1; the D gene is possibly TRBD1 (7 bases). Between the trimmed V and J ends, which lost 6 bases and 6 bases, there was a span of 18 bases. The germline V gene has CDR1 MNHNS and CDR2 SASEGT. The CDR3 runs to 15 residues. CDR3 bases: TGTGCCAGCAGACCTAGCAGGGGGGCGGGAAACATTCAGTACTTC. It encodes CASRPSRGAGNIQYF.

The chain uses TRBV24-1 and TRBJ2-7, with D perhaps TRBD2 (6 bases). V was cut by 7 bases and J by 9 bases, with 18 bases left in between. CDR3 size: 13 residues. Per germline, CDR1 KGHDR and CDR2 SFDVKD. The CDR3 DNA reads TGTGCCACCAGCGCGGGACCATCTACGGGGCAGTACTTC. Encoded protein: CATSAGPSTGQYF.

This chain connects TRBV12-3 or TRBV12-4 to TRBJ2-1; D may be TRBD2 (8 bases). Deletions cut 3 bases from V and 10 bases from J, with 19 bases between. The CDR3 spans 15 residues. The CDR3 reads CASSFVAGQTYEQFF. As DNA, the CDR3 is TGTGCCAGCAGTTTTGTAGCGGGACAGACCTACGAGCAGTTCTTC.

V gene TRBV5-4 combines with J gene TRBJ2-1, with a tentative D call TRBD2 (5 bases). Germline V gives CDR1 SGHNT, CDR2 YYREEE (reference sequence). V shed 2 bases and J shed 2 bases, with 11 bases lying between them. CDR3 length: 15 amino acids. In nucleotides, the CDR3 is TGTGCCAGCAGCTTCCAGCGGAGAACCTACAATGAGCAGTTCTTC. Translating gives CASSFQRRTYNEQFF.

This clonotype was counted ten times or more. The chain carries TRBV28 and TRBJ2-1, with TRBD2 matching 8 bases. The CDR3 runs to 13 residues. Germline V gene lookup returns CDR1 MDHEN and CDR2 SYDVKM. Germline trimming cut 3 bases from V and 9 bases from J; bases unmatched to any gene: 4. The CDR3 DNA reads as TGTGCCAGCAGTTTTAGCGGGACCGCTGAGCAGTTCTTC. The encoded protein is CASSFSGTAEQFF.

This clonotype showed up many times. The chain is built from TRBV5-5 and TRBJ2-3, with D perhaps TRBD2 (5 bases). The CDR3 is 14 amino acids. V lost 7 bases, J lost 6 bases, and 18 bases lay in between. CDR1 is SGHKS and CDR2 is YYEKEE in the germline V gene (reference sequence). The CDR3 nucleotides are TGTGCCAGCCAAAACGTCGGGATCAGTGATACGCAGTATTTT. Translating gives CASQNVGISDTQYF.

The table lists this clonotype with many counts. The genes are TRBV20-1 and TRBJ2-2; tentative D call: TRBD2 (5 bases). CDR1 is DFQATT, CDR2 SNEGSKA, per germline (reference sequence). The length of the CDR3 is 15 residues. Deletions cut 5 bases from V and 4 bases from J, with 17 bases between. CDR3: CSAPWPDFITGELFF. DNA for the CDR3: TGCAGTGCTCCCTGGCCGGACTTTATCACCGGGGAGCTGTTTTTT.

Of note for this clonotype: A read error is likely, as this CDR3 ends without the conserved phenylalanine or tryptophan. CDR3 amino acids: CASRAFEVGTYEQYL. As DNA, the CDR3 is TGTGCCAGCAGGGCATTCGAGGTTGGGACCTACGAGCAGTACCTC. V is TRBV6-8 and J is TRBJ2-7; D remains unclear. CDR1 MNHGY and CDR2 SAAAGT come from the germline V gene. V dropped 6 bases and J dropped 2 bases, with 17 bases sitting between them. The CDR3 sequence is 15 residues long.

The genes are TRBV20-1 and TRBJ2-7, with 9 bases that match TRBD2. Germline CDR1 and CDR2: DFQATT and SNEGSKA (reference sequence). This CDR3 is 13 amino acids long. J gave up 5 bases and V 5 bases, and 7 bases lay outside the gene matches. CDR3 DNA: TGCAGTGCTCCAGGAGTAGCGGGGGACGAGCAGTACTTC. As protein: CSAPGVAGDEQYF.

This clonotype was recorded a few times. The rearrangement joins TRBV4-3 to TRBJ1-1, with D tentatively TRBD1 (6 bases). With 1 base removed from V and 4 bases from J, the gap between germline ends came to 13 bases. Germline CDR1 LGHNA, CDR2 YSLEER. This CDR3 has 15 amino acids. The chain's CDR3 is CASSQVKSGATEAFF. In DNA, the CDR3 is TGCGCCAGCAGCCAAGTCAAGTCAGGGGCCACTGAAGCTTTCTTT.

This rearrangement joins TRBV4-1 to TRBJ2-5, with 9 nucleotides matching TRBD2. Per the germline V gene, CDR1 is MGHRA and CDR2 is YSYEKL. The CDR3 contains 16 residues. With 3 bases clipped from V and 4 bases from J, the junction kept 9 bases outside the gene matches. CDR3 loop: CASSQTVTSGRETQYF. The DNA for the CDR3 is TGCGCCAGCAGCCAGACCGTGACTAGCGGTAGAGAGACCCAGTACTTC.

In DNA form, the CDR3 reads TGTGCCAGAAAGGCGGGATCAGATACGCAGTATTTT. Translating gives CARKAGSDTQYF. This sequence joins TRBV6-4 and TRBJ2-3; D might be TRBD2 (6 bases). Germline lookup yields CDR1 MRHNA and CDR2 SNTAGT. V was pared by 9 bases and J by 4 bases, with 11 bases between. The CDR3 has 12 amino acids.

The V gene is TRBV20-1, the J gene TRBJ2-7; no clear D gene. Germline CDR1 reads DFQATT; CDR2 reads SNEGSKA (reference sequence). V lost 4 bases and J lost 0, with 13 bases in between. This CDR3 has 14 residues. The CDR3 sequence is CSAKKTRSSYEQYF. Written as DNA, the CDR3 is TGCAGTGCTAAAAAAACTCGGTCCTCCTACGAGCAGTACTTC.

V and J are TRBV7-9 and TRBJ2-5; tentatively, D is TRBD1 or TRBD2 (6 bases each). This CDR3 region has 15 residues. V was shortened by 0 bases and J by 4 bases, with 12 bases between the two germline ends. In germline, CDR1 is SEHNR, CDR2 FQNEAQ (reference sequence). The CDR3 DNA reads TGTGCCAGCAGCTTAGCGCGGGGACAAGCAGAGACCCAGTACTTC. This gives the protein CASSLARGQAETQYF.

Ten or more counts support this clonotype. The chain links TRBV28 to TRBJ2-1, with D possibly matching TRBD1 (6 bases). V was clipped by 5 bases and J by 0 bases, with 14 bases between them. The V gene's germline CDR1 is MDHEN and CDR2 SYDVKM. The CDR3 has 16 amino acids. The DNA of the CDR3 is TGTGCCAGCAGTCTTCCGGGACAAAGCTCCTACAATGAGCAGTTCTTC. It codes for CASSLPGQSSYNEQFF. Variable domain in full (rest from reference TRBV28 and TRBJ2-1): DVKVTQSSRYLVKRTGEKVFLECVQDMDHENMFWYRQDPGLGLRLIYFSYDVKMKEKGDIPEGYSVSREKKERFSLILESASTNQTSMYLCASSLPGQSSYNEQFFGPGTRLTVL.